This TCR beta chain was documented in a study of cytomegalovirus exposure and HLA in healthy donors. The PCR employed 60 Vbeta primers together with 13 Jbeta primers. Profiled with immunoSEQ multiplex PCR; TCRdb holds only in-frame clones, not every one. The table lists approximately 79,000 clones, around 76% of them singletons. The CDR3 length is 14 residues. The ends were cut back, 4 bases at V and 3 bases at J, with 13 bases in the middle. Germline loops: CDR1 SGHTA, CDR2 FQGNSA. The rearrangement joins TRBV7-2 to TRBJ2-7, with TRBD1 as a possible D gene (5 bases). Sequenced sample: PBMCs. The source is a male donor in good health and CMV-seropositive. Here the CDR3 DNA reads TGTGCCAGCAGCTCCACCACAGGAGACTACGAGCAGTACTTC. Its protein is CASSSTTGDYEQYF.